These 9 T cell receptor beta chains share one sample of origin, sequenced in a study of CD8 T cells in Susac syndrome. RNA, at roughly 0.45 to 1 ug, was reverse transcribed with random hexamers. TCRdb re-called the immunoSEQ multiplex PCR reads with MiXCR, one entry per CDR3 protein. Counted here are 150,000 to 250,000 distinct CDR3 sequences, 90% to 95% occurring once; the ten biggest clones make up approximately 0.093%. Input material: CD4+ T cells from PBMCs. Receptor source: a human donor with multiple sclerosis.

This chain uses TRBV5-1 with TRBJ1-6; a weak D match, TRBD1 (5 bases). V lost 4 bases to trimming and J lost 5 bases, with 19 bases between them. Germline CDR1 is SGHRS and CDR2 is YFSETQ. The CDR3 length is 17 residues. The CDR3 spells CASSVGAGLVDNSPLHF. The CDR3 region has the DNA TGCGCCAGCAGCGTAGGGGCAGGGTTGGTCGATAATTCACCCCTCCACTTT.

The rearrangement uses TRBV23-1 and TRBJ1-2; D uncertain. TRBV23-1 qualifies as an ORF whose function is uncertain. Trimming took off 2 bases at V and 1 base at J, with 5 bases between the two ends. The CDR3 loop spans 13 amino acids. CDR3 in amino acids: CASSQQINYGYTF. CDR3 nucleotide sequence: TGCGCCAGCAGTCAACAGATTAACTATGGCTACACCTTC.

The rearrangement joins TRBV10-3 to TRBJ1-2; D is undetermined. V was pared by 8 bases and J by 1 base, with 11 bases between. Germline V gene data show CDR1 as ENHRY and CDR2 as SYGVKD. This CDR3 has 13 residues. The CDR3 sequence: CAIVSEVNYGYTF. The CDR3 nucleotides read TGTGCCATCGTGTCGGAGGTTAACTATGGCTACACCTTC.

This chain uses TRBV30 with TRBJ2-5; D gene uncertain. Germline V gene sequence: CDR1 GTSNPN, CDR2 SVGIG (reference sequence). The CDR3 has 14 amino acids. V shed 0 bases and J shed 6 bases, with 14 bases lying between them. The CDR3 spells CAWSVLYKEKTQYF. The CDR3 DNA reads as TGTGCCTGGAGTGTTCTGTACAAGGAAAAGACCCAGTACTTC.

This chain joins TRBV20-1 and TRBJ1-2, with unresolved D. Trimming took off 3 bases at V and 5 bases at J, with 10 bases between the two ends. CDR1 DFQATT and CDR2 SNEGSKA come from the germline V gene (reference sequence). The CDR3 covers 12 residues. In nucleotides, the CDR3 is TGCAGTGCTAGGAACAGACCTTATGGCTACACCTTC. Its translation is CSARNRPYGYTF.

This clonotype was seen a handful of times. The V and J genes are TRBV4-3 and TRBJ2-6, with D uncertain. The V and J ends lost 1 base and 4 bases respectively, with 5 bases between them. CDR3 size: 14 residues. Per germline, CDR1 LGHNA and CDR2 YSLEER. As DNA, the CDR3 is TGCGCCAGCAGCCAAGGGCCCGGGGCCAACGTCCTGACTTTC. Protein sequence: CASSQGPGANVLTF.

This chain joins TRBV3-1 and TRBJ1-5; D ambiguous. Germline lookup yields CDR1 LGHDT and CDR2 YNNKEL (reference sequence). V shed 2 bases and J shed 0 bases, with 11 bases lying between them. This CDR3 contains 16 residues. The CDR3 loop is CASSQNPPFSNQPQHF. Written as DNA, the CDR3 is TGTGCCAGCAGCCAAAACCCGCCGTTTAGCAATCAGCCCCAGCATTTT.

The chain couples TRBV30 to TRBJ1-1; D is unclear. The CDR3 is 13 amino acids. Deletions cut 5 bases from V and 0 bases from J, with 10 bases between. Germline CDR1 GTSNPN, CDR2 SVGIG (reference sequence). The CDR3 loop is CAWDKVMNTEAFF. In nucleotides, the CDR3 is TGTGCCTGGGACAAGGTCATGAACACTGAAGCTTTCTTT.

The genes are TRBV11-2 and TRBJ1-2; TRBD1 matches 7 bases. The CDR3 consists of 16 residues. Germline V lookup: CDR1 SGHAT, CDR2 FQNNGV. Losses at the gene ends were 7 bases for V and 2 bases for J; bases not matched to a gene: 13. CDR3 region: CASTPTTGTGNYGYTF. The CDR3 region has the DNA TGTGCCAGCACCCCTACGACAGGGACGGGCAACTATGGCTACACCTTC.